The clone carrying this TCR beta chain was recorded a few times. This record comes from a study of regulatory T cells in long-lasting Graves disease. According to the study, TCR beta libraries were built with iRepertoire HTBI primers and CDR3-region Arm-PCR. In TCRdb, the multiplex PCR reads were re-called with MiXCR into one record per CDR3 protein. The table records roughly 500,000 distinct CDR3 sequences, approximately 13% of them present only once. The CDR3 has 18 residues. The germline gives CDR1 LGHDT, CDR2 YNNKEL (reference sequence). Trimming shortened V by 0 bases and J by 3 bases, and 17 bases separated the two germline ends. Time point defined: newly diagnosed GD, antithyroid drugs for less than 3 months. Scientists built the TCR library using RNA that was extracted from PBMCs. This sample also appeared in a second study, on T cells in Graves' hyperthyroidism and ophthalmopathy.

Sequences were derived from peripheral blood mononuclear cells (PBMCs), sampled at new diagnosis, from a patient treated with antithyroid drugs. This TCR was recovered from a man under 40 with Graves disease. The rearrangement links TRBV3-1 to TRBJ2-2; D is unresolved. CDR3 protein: CASSQDLRLLRDTGELFF. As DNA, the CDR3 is TGTGCCAGCAGCCAAGACTTAAGGCTTCTCCGCGACACCGGGGAGCTGTTTTTT.